The rows below give T cell receptor beta chains drawn from one sample of a study of blood T cell repertoires in COVID-19. Measured with immunoSEQ multiplex PCR; TCRdb has only the in-frame clones, and not every one. This sample has over 150,000 clones, with roughly 88% found just once. The sequencing sample was made of peripheral blood. These receptors originate from a woman aged 35 to 49 with COVID-19, enrolled during active disease. The CDR3 runs from the conserved cysteine through the conserved F or W. D genes are given only for firm matches. Some rows mark clone size as missing; the rest say once, few, many or name a class of expanded clone.

j_gene: TRBJ2-5; d_gene: NA; v_gene: TRBV10-1; abundance: NA; CDR3aa: CASKSQCETQYF; CDR3nt: TGCGCCAGCAAATCGCAGTGCGAGACCCAGTACTTC
j_gene: TRBJ1-2; d_gene: NA; v_gene: TRBV9; abundance: NA; CDR3aa: CASSAQTGTVNYGYTF; CDR3nt: TGTGCCAGCAGCGCCCAGACGGGAACCGTCAACTATGGCTACACCTTC
j_gene: TRBJ2-1; d_gene: TRBD1; v_gene: TRBV19; abundance: few; CDR3aa: CASSTQGLLNEQFF; CDR3nt: TGTGCCAGTAGTACACAGGGGCTTCTTAATGAGCAGTTCTTC
j_gene: TRBJ2-3; d_gene: TRBD1; v_gene: TRBV7-7; abundance: NA; CDR3aa: CASSRQGGTDTQYF; CDR3nt: TGTGCCAGCAGCCGACAGGGGGGCACAGATACGCAGTATTTT
j_gene: TRBJ1-3; d_gene: NA; v_gene: TRBV7-9; abundance: NA; CDR3aa: CASSSSKWGRAGNTIYF; CDR3nt: TGTGCCAGCAGCTCATCCAAGTGGGGGAGGGCTGGAAACACCATATATTTT
j_gene: TRBJ1-2; d_gene: TRBD1; v_gene: TRBV11-2; abundance: NA; CDR3aa: CASSNRRTGNYGYTF; CDR3nt: TGTGCCAGCAGCAATAGGCGGACAGGGAACTATGGCTACACCTTC
j_gene: TRBJ1-2; d_gene: NA; v_gene: TRBV18; abundance: NA; CDR3aa: CASSPLGVGYTF; CDR3nt: TGTGCCAGCTCACCACTAGGGGTTGGCTACACCTTC
j_gene: TRBJ1-2; d_gene: NA; v_gene: TRBV19; abundance: NA; CDR3aa: CASSIAQGGSGGYTF; CDR3nt: TGTGCCAGTAGTATAGCCCAGGGCGGTTCGGGCGGCTACACCTTC
j_gene: TRBJ2-7; d_gene: NA; v_gene: TRBV21-1; abundance: NA; CDR3aa: CASSTLGTGCKYEQYF; CDR3nt: TGTGCCAGCAGCACTCTCGGGACAGGGTGTAAGTACGAGCAGTACTTC
j_gene: TRBJ1-5; d_gene: NA; v_gene: TRBV6-6; abundance: few; CDR3aa: CASTRQPNQPQHF; CDR3nt: TGTGCCAGCACTAGGCAGCCCAATCAGCCCCAGCATTTT
j_gene: TRBJ1-5; d_gene: TRBD1; v_gene: TRBV5-6; abundance: NA; CDR3aa: CASSLRGHSNQPQHF; CDR3nt: TGTGCCAGCAGCTTGAGGGGGCATAGCAATCAGCCCCAGCATTTT
j_gene: TRBJ1-1; d_gene: NA; v_gene: TRBV9; abundance: many; CDR3aa: CASSRRQNTEAFF; CDR3nt: TGTGCCAGCAGCCGAAGACAGAACACTGAAGCTTTCTTT
j_gene: TRBJ1-3; d_gene: NA; v_gene: TRBV29-1; abundance: NA; CDR3aa: CSVGLGHSGNTIYF; CDR3nt: TGCAGCGTTGGTTTGGGACACTCTGGAAACACCATATATTTT
j_gene: TRBJ2-2; d_gene: TRBD1; v_gene: TRBV7-9; abundance: NA; CDR3aa: CASSLGHRRDRETGELFF; CDR3nt: TGTGCCAGCAGCTTAGGACACCGACGGGACAGGGAGACCGGGGAGCTGTTTTTT
j_gene: TRBJ1-2; d_gene: NA; v_gene: TRBV29-1; abundance: NA; CDR3aa: CSVDPPGYYGYTF; CDR3nt: TGCAGCGTTGATCCACCAGGGTACTATGGCTACACCTTC
j_gene: TRBJ2-6; d_gene: NA; v_gene: TRBV5-1; abundance: NA; CDR3aa: CASSTLWAENGGSGANVLTF; CDR3nt: TGCGCCAGCAGCACGCTTTGGGCGGAAAACGGGGGATCTGGGGCCAACGTCCTGACTTTC
j_gene: TRBJ2-7; d_gene: NA; v_gene: TRBV6-5; abundance: NA; CDR3aa: CASTISWGLDEQYF; CDR3nt: TGTGCCAGCACTATATCGTGGGGGCTAGACGAGCAGTACTTC
j_gene: TRBJ1-1; d_gene: TRBD1; v_gene: TRBV7-9; abundance: NA; CDR3aa: CASRYTGTGGTEAFF; CDR3nt: TGTGCCAGCAGGTATACCGGGACAGGGGGCACTGAAGCTTTCTTT
j_gene: TRBJ1-2; d_gene: NA; v_gene: TRBV12-3/TRBV12-4; abundance: NA; CDR3aa: CASSFDRYGYTF; CDR3nt: TGTGCCAGCAGTTTTGACAGATATGGCTACACCTTC
j_gene: TRBJ2-5; d_gene: TRBD1; v_gene: TRBV28; abundance: once; CDR3aa: CASSLYGTGGETQYF; CDR3nt: TGTGCCAGCAGTTTATATGGGACAGGGGGAGAGACCCAGTACTTC
j_gene: TRBJ1-2; d_gene: NA; v_gene: TRBV9; abundance: NA; CDR3aa: CASSSKGGWYGYTF; CDR3nt: TGTGCCAGCAGCTCCAAGGGGGGGTGGTATGGCTACACCTTC
j_gene: TRBJ2-7; d_gene: NA; v_gene: TRBV27; abundance: once; CDR3aa: CATKEAGRYEQYF; CDR3nt: TGTGCCACCAAGGAGGCGGGACGTTACGAGCAGTACTTC
j_gene: TRBJ1-5; d_gene: NA; v_gene: TRBV6-4; abundance: NA; CDR3aa: CASSVDNGQPQHF; CDR3nt: TGTGCCAGCAGTGTGGACAACGGTCAGCCCCAGCATTTT
j_gene: TRBJ2-3; d_gene: TRBD2; v_gene: TRBV2; abundance: NA; CDR3aa: CASRRGLAGAVVADTQYF; CDR3nt: TGTGCCAGCAGACGAGGACTAGCGGGGGCGGTCGTGGCAGATACGCAGTATTTT
j_gene: TRBJ1-1; d_gene: TRBD1; v_gene: TRBV2; abundance: NA; CDR3aa: CASTPGQGAPNTEAFF; CDR3nt: TGTGCCAGCACCCCGGGACAGGGGGCCCCGAACACTGAAGCTTTCTTT
j_gene: TRBJ2-2; d_gene: TRBD1; v_gene: TRBV7-8; abundance: NA; CDR3aa: CASSLVVGQGSTGELFF; CDR3nt: TGTGCCAGCAGCTTAGTTGTAGGACAGGGTTCAACCGGGGAGCTGTTTTTT
j_gene: TRBJ2-1; d_gene: NA; v_gene: TRBV11-2; abundance: NA; CDR3aa: CASGPGYSYNEQFF; CDR3nt: TGTGCCAGCGGTCCGGGATACTCCTACAATGAGCAGTTCTTC